Listed below are T cell receptor beta chains from one sample, sequenced in a study of blood T cell repertoires in COVID-19. Sequencing was performed with immunoSEQ multiplex PCR; in TCRdb, only in-frame clones are kept and a portion is missing. The data contain over 450,000 clones, about 89% of them seen just once; the ten biggest clones take up around 7.8%. The specimen sequenced was peripheral blood. The source is a woman between 50 and 59 years old with COVID-19, enrolled during active disease. Both conserved end residues are part of each CDR3. The D gene is left open where the match is weak. Part of the rows lack a size; the others show once, few, many or a class for expanded clones.

-	TRBV7-2	TRBJ2-7	TRBD1	TGTGCCAGCAGCCCCGACAGGGGACCAGGCGATGAGCAGTACTTC	CASSPDRGPGDEQYF
-	TRBV11-2	TRBJ1-1	-	TGTGCCAGCAGCTTAATGCGTCCCAGGGGTGAAGCTTTCTTT	CASSLMRPRGEAFF
-	TRBV27	TRBJ2-3	-	TGTGCCAGCAGTTCCCAAGGGGGGGGGCGCACAGATACGCAGTATTTT	CASSSQGGGRTDTQYF
-	TRBV6-5	TRBJ2-4	-	TGTGCCAGCAGCTTGCGGGACATTCAGTACTTC	CASSLRDIQYF
-	TRBV19	TRBJ1-1	-	TGTGCCAGTAGTCGGTCGGTGAACACTGAAGCTTTCTTT	CASSRSVNTEAFF
-	TRBV11-2	TRBJ1-1	-	TGTGCCAGCAGCCGCCAGGGGACTGAAGCTTTCTTT	CASSRQGTEAFF
-	TRBV12-5	TRBJ1-2	-	TGTGCTAGTGGACCACCCACAACAGTCCGATATGGCTACACCTTC	CASGPPTTVRYGYTF
-	TRBV19	TRBJ1-5	-	TGTGCCAGTAGTAACGTAATCCGGGAAAAAAATCAGCCCCAGCATTTT	CASSNVIREKNQPQHF
-	TRBV6-5	TRBJ1-2	TRBD1	TGTGCCAGCAGTTACAAGGGGGCCGATGGCTACACCTTC	CASSYKGADGYTF
-	TRBV12-3/TRBV12-4	TRBJ2-1	-	TGTGCCAGCAGTTTGTGGGGGCTCGAGCAGTTCTTC	CASSLWGLEQFF
-	TRBV19	TRBJ1-1	-	TGTGCCAGTATAGGGGGGAACACTGAAGCTTTCTTT	CASIGGNTEAFF
-	TRBV6-6	TRBJ1-5	-	TGTGCCAGCAGTTACCCGCAAAACGGTGACAATCAGCCCCAGCATTTT	CASSYPQNGDNQPQHF
-	TRBV3-1/TRBV3-2	TRBJ2-3	-	TGTGCCAGCAGCCGCCGACTGGGTGCGGCGGGGGCCACGAGGTATTTT	CASSRRLGAAGATRYF
-	TRBV5-1	TRBJ1-2	TRBD1	TGCGCCAGCAGCTCCGGGACAGGGGGCTACTATGGCTACACCTTC	CASSSGTGGYYGYTF
once	TRBV6-5	TRBJ2-2	TRBD2	TGTGCCAGCAGATCCAGCGGGGGGGCTGGCGGGGAGCTGTTTTTT	CASRSSGGAGGELFF
-	TRBV19	TRBJ1-2	-	TGTGCCAGTAGAGGCCGCCGGGAGGGCTATGGCTACACCTTC	CASRGRREGYGYTF
-	TRBV7-8	TRBJ2-1	TRBD2	TGTGCCAGCAGCTTAGAAATTTTTTTTGTAGCGGGGAAGTACAATGAGCAGTTCTTC	CASSLEIFFVAGKYNEQFF
-	TRBV2	TRBJ1-5	TRBD1	TGTGCCAGCAGTACAGGGGGCCGACAGCCCCAGCATTTT	CASSTGGRQPQHF
-	TRBV9	TRBJ2-2	TRBD2	TGTGCCAGCAGCGTACTAGCGGGGTATCCGAACACCGGGGAGCTGTTTTTT	CASSVLAGYPNTGELFF
-	TRBV12-3/TRBV12-4	TRBJ1-2	TRBD1	TGTGCCAGCAGTCAACGGACAGGGCCCACCTTC	CASSQRTGPTF
-	TRBV5-1	TRBJ1-2	TRBD1	TGCGCCAGCAGCTTGGCCGGACAGGGTAACTATGGCTACACCTTC	CASSLAGQGNYGYTF
-	TRBV2	TRBJ2-7	TRBD1	TGTGCCAGCAGTGGGACAGGGGGGGGCCGGTACTTC	CASSGTGGGRYF